The T cell receptor (beta chain) under discussion was sequenced for a study of blood T cells in healthy people across ages. The overall study: About one barcoded beta molecule was captured per two T cells (by template switching). Findings and limits, study-wide: PBMCs were not sorted, which prevented a conclusive comparison of naive versus antigen-experienced cells. When set beside aged donors, long-lived donors presented more naive CD4+ cells and higher diversity.

The second PCR ran roughly 7 to 11 cycles with a sample-barcoded 5' primer and J-beta primers. TCRdb reprocessed the 5' RACE reads via MiXCR and lists one record per CDR3 protein. The data contain 600,000 or so distinct CDR3 sequences, around half of them singletons. Those donating, healthy Caucasian individuals from Russia, were aged roughly 6 to 90. For this clonotype: Its antigen is currently unknown.

After removal of 2 bases from V and 7 bases from J, the junction contained 4 bases not matched to a gene. This CDR3 is built from 15 residues. CDR1 SGHVS and CDR2 FNYEAQ come from the germline V gene. The chain combines TRBV7-6 with TRBJ1-6; TRBD1 matches 8 bases. This TCR derives from an elderly man in good health. Input material: blood. The CDR3, as DNA: TGTGCCAGCAGCTTACAGGACAGGGTCAATTCACCCCTCCACTTT. This gives the protein CASSLQDRVNSPLHF.